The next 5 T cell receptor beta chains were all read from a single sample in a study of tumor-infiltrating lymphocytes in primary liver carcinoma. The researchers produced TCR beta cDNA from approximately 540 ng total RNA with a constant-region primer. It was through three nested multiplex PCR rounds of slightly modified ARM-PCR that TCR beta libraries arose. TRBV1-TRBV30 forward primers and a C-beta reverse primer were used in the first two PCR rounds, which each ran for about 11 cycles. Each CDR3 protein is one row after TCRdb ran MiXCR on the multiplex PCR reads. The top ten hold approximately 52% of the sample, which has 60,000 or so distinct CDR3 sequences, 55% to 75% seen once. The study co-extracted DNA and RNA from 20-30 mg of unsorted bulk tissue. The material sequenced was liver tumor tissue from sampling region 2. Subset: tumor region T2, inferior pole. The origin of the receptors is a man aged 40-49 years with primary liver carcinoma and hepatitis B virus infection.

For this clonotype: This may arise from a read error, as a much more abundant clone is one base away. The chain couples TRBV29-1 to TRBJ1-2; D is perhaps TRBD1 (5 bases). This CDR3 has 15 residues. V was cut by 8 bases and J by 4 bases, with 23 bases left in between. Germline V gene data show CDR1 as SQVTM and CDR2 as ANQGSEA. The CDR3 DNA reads TGCAGCATTGGGCAGGGCTGGGGCATGGGCTATGGCTACACCTTC. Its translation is CSIGQGWGMGYGYTF. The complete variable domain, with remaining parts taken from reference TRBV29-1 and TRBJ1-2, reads SAVISQKPSRDICQRGTSLTIQCQVDSQVTMMFWYRQQPGQSLTLIATANQGSEATYESGFVIDKFPISRPNLTFSTLTVSNMSPEDSSIYLCSIGQGWGMGYGYTFGSGTRLTVV.

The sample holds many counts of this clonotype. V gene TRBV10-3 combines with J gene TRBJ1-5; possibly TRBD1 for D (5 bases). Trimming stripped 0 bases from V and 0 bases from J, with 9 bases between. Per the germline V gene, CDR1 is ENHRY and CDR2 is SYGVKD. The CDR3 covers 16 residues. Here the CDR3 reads CAISESGTDSNQPQHF. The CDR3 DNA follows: TGTGCCATCAGTGAGTCGGGGACGGATAGCAATCAGCCCCAGCATTTT.

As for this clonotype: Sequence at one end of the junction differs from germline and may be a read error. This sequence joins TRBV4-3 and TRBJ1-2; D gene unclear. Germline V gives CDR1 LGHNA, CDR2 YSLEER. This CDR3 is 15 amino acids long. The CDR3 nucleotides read TGCGTCAGCAGCCAAGTAGCCAGGACTGCCTATGGCTACACCTTC. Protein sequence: CVSSQVARTAYGYTF.

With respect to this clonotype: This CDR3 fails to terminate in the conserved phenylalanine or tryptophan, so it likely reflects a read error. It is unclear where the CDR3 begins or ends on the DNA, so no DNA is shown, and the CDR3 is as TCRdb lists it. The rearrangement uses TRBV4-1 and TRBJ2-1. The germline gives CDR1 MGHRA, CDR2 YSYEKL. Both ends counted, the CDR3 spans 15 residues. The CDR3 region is CASGPLGNNNSERFL.

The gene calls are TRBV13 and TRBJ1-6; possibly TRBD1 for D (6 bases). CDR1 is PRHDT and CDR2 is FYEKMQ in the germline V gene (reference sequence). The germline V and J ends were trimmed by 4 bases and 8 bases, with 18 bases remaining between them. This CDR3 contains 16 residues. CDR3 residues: CASSSPEDRGDSPLHF. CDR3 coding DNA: TGTGCCAGCAGCTCACCTGAGGACAGAGGCGATTCACCCCTCCACTTT.